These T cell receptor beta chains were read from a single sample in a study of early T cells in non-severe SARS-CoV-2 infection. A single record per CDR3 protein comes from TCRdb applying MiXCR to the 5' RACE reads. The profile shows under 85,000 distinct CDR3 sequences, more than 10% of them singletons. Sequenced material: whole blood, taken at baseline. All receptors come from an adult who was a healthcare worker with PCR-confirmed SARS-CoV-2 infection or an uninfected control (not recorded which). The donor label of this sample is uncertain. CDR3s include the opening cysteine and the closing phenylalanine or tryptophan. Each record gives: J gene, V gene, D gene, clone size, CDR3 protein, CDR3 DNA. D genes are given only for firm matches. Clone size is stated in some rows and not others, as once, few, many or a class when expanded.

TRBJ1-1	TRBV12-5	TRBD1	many	CASGSYPSGGLLMNTEAFF	TGTGCTAGTGGTTCCTATCCCTCAGGGGGGCTCCTCATGAACACTGAAGCTTTCTTT
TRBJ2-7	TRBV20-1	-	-	CSARPPARGPIEQYF	TGCAGTGCTAGACCTCCCGCTCGCGGGCCTATCGAGCAGTACTTC
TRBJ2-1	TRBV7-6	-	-	CASSLDPGYYNEQFF	TGTGCCAGCAGCTTAGACCCGGGATACTACAATGAGCAGTTCTTC
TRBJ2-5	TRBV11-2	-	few	CASSLRSGSSSRAQYF	TGTGCCAGCAGCTTAAGGTCGGGAAGCTCGTCCCGTGCCCAGTACTTC
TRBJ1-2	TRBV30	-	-	CAWSVLGPYTF	TGTGCCTGGAGTGTACTTGGACCCTACACCTTC
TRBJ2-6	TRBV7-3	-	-	CASSSPVDSGANVLTF	TGTGCCAGCAGCTCACCAGTAGACTCTGGGGCCAACGTCCTGACTTTC
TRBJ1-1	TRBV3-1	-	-	CASSQIYRSGVQGLEAFF	TGTGCCAGCAGTCAAATATATCGCTCGGGGGTCCAAGGGCTTGAAGCTTTCTTT
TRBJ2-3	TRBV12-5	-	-	CASGPTGLPVTDTQYF	TGTGCTAGTGGTCCAACAGGACTACCAGTCACAGATACGCAGTATTTT
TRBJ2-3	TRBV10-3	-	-	CAISESHSLTDTQYF	TGTGCCATCAGTGAGTCTCACAGCCTTACAGATACGCAGTATTTT
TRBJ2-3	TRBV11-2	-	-	CASSRRSTDTQYF	TGTGCCAGCAGCCGGAGAAGCACAGATACGCAGTATTTT
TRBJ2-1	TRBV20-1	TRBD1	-	CSAPQIWVRTGVVSYNEQFF	TGCAGTGCCCCCCAGATTTGGGTCCGGACAGGGGTCGTTTCCTACAATGAGCAGTTCTTC
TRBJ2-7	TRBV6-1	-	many	CASSEARYEQYF	TGTGCCAGCAGTGAAGCGCGTTACGAGCAGTACTTC
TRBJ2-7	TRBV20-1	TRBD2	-	CSARDPNSGGAEQYF	TGCAGTGCTAGAGATCCAAATAGCGGGGGGGCCGAGCAGTACTTC
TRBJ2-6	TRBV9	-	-	CASSVVTGLSSGANVLTF	TGTGCCAGCAGCGTAGTCACGGGATTAAGCTCTGGGGCCAACGTCCTGACTTTC
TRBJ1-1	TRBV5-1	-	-	CASSSSRQMNTEAFF	TGCGCCAGCAGCTCCTCCCGACAGATGAACACTGAAGCTTTCTTT
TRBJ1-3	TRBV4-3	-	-	CASSQDPGNTIYF	TGCGCCAGCAGCCAAGATCCCGGAAACACCATATATTTT
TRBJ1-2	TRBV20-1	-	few	CSASRGRVGDGYTF	TGCAGTGCTAGTCGCGGCAGGGTGGGTGACGGCTACACCTTC
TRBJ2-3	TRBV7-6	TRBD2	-	CASSLLAGVLDTQYF	TGTGCCAGCAGCCTACTAGCGGGAGTATTAGATACGCAGTATTTT
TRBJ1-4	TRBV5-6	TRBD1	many	CASRRTGASEKLFF	TGTGCCAGCAGGCGGACAGGGGCAAGTGAAAAACTGTTTTTT
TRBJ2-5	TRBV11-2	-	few	CASSLGWGPQETQYF	TGTGCCAGCAGCTTAGGTTGGGGTCCGCAAGAGACCCAGTACTTC
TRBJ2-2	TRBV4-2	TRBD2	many	CASSQGSGLAGNTGELFF	TGTGCCAGCAGCCAAGGGTCGGGACTAGCGGGGAACACCGGGGAGCTGTTTTTT
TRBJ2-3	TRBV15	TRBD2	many	CATSRDRGTSGDTQYF	TGTGCCACCAGCAGAGATCGGGGGACTAGCGGAGATACGCAGTATTTT
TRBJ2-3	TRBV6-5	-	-	CASSYSLISTDTQYF	TGTGCCAGCAGTTACTCCTTGATCTCCACAGATACGCAGTATTTT
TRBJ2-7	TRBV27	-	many	CASALGVMSYEQYF	TGTGCCAGCGCACTAGGGGTTATGTCCTACGAGCAGTACTTC
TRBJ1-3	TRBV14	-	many	CASSLTGTSLGNTIYF	TGTGCCAGCAGTCTTACCGGGACGAGTCTTGGAAACACCATATATTTT
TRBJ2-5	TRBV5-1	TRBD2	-	CASSSLAGGQETQYF	TGCGCCAGCAGCTCCCTAGCGGGAGGGCAAGAGACCCAGTACTTC
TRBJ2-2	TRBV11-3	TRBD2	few	CASSPGLAGLRELFF	TGTGCCAGCAGCCCGGGACTAGCGGGATTACGGGAGCTGTTTTTT
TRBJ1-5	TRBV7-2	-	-	CASSLLSQPQHF	TGTGCCAGCAGCCTCCTGTCTCAGCCCCAGCATTTT
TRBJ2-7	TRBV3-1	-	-	CASSPFNRYEQYF	TGTGCCAGCAGCCCCTTTAACCGGTACGAGCAGTACTTC
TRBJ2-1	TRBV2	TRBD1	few	CASSTGDEQFF	TGTGCCAGCTCGACAGGGGATGAGCAGTTCTTC
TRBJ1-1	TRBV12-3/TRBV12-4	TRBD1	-	CASIATGGTEAFF	TGTGCCAGCATCGCGACAGGGGGAACTGAAGCTTTCTTT
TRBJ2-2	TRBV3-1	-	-	CASSRESGELFF	TGTGCCAGCAGCCGAGAGAGTGGGGAGCTGTTTTTT
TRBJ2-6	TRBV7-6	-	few	CASSLSGGDLTSGANVLTF	TGTGCCAGCAGCTTATCTGGGGGAGACTTAACATCTGGGGCCAACGTCCTGACTTTC